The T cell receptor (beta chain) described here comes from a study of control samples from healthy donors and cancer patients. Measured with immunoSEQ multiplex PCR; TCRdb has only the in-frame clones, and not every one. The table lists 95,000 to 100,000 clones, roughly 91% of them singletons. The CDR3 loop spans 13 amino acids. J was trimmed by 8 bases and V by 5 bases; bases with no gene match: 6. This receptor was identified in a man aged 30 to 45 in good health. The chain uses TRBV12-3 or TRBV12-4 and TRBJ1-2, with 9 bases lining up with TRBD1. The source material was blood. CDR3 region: CASSPGTGFGYTF. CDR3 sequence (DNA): TGTGCCAGCAGTCCCGGGACAGGGTTCGGCTACACCTTC.